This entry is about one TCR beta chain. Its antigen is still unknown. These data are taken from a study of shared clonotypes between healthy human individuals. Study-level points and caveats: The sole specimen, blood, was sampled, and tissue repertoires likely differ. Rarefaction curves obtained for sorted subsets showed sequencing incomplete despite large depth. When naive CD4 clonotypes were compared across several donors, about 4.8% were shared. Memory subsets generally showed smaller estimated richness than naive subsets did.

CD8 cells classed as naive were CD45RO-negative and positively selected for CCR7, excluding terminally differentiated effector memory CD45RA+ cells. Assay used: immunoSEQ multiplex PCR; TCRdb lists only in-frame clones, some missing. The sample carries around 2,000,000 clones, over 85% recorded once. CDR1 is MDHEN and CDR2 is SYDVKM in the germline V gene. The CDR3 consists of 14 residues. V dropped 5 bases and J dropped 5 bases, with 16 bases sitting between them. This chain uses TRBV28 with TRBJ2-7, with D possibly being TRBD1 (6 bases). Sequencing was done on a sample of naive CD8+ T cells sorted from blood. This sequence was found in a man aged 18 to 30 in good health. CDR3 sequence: CASSRLTGFDEQYF. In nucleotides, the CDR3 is TGTGCCAGCAGTCGCCTGACAGGTTTCGACGAGCAGTACTTC.